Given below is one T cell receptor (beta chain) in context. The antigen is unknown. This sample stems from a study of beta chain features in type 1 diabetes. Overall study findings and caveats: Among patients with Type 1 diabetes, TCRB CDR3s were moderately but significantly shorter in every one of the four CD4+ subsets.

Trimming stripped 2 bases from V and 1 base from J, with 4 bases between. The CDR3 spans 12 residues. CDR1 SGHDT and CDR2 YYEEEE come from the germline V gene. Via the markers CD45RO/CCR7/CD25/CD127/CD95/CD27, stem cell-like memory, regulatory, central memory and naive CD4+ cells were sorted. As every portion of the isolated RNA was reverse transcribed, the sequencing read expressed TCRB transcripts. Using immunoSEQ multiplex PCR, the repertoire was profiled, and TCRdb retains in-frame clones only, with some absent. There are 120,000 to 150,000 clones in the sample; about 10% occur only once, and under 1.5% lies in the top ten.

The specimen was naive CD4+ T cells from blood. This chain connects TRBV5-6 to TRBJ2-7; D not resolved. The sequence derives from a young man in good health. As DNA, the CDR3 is TGTGCCAGCAGCTTCCATTCCTACGAGCAGTACTTC. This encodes CASSFHSYEQYF.